A single sample is the source of the 16 T cell receptor beta chains below, sequenced in a study of identical twins. TCRdb reanalysed the 5' RACE reads using MiXCR and keeps one entry per CDR3 protein. Of under 350,000 distinct CDR3 sequences in the sample, just under 9.5% were seen once. The sample was also reused in another study, on yellow fever vaccine responses in identical twins.

Specimen: CD8+ T cells sorted from blood. The origin of the receptors is a woman under 30 in good health.

This clonotype was detected a few times. J is TRBJ2-1 and V is TRBV4-2; 11 bases line up with TRBD2. V shed 3 bases and J 5 bases; nucleotides not matched to a gene: 9. This CDR3 has 17 amino acids. From germline, CDR1 is LGHNA and CDR2 YNFKEQ. The CDR3 DNA reads TGTGCCAGCAGCCACCCAACCGGGACTAGCGGTCACAATGAGCAGTTCTTC. Protein product: CASSHPTGTSGHNEQFF.

DNA of the CDR3: TGTGCCAGCAGCCTTGGGGTAGGAAAAAATTACTACGAGCAGTACTTC. The encoded protein is CASSLGVGKNYYEQYF. J is TRBJ2-7 and V is TRBV7-6; D remains ambiguous. Germline V gene data show CDR1 as SGHVS and CDR2 as FNYEAQ. This CDR3 has 16 amino acids. V lost 5 bases and J 3 bases, leaving 20 bases between the germline ends.

In this sample, this clonotype turned up many times. The rearrangement links TRBV7-2 to TRBJ2-1; 10 bases line up with TRBD2. Germline loops: CDR1 SGHTA, CDR2 FQGNSA. The CDR3 has 16 residues. The junction had 8 bases not matched to a gene; V was cut back by 5 bases and J by 4 bases. The CDR3 DNA reads as TGTGCCAGCAGCACCGGACTAGCGGAGGGATACAATGAGCAGTTCTTC. Protein product: CASSTGLAEGYNEQFF. Looking up the rest from reference TRBV7-2 and TRBJ2-1 gives the full variable domain: GAGVSQSPSNKVTEKGKDVELRCDPISGHTALYWYRQSLGQGLEFLIYFQGNSAPDKSGLPSDRFSAERTGGSVSTLTIQRTQQEDSAVYLCASSTGLAEGYNEQFFGPGTRLTVL.

This clonotype was counted ten times or more. The chain links TRBV6-5 to TRBJ2-7; TRBD1 agrees at 8 bases. The CDR3 runs to 14 residues. Trimming at V came to 4 bases and at J to 4 bases, leaving 6 bases not matched to a gene. Germline V lookup: CDR1 MNHEY, CDR2 SVGAGI. The DNA of the CDR3 is TGTGCCAGCAGTTCCCAGGACAGGGTGTACGAGCAGTACTTC. Translated: CASSSQDRVYEQYF.

There are a few counts of this clonotype. The rearrangement links TRBV4-1 to TRBJ2-7, with D tentatively TRBD1 or TRBD2 (5 bases each). The CDR3 totals 16 residues. Germline V gene sequence: CDR1 MGHRA, CDR2 YSYEKL. Trimming stripped 1 base from V and 0 bases from J, with 13 bases between. This CDR3 is CASSQVPTGPSYEQYF. DNA for the CDR3: TGCGCCAGCAGCCAAGTACCGACGGGGCCCTCCTACGAGCAGTACTTC.

V is TRBV5-1 and J is TRBJ1-2; 11 bases map to TRBD1. This CDR3 has 14 residues. Germline V CDR1 and CDR2: SGHRS, YFSETQ. After removal of 3 bases from V and 8 bases from J, the junction contained 6 bases not matched to a gene. The CDR3 protein is CASSSDRGLRGYTF. As DNA, the CDR3 is TGCGCCAGCAGCTCGGACAGGGGGCTTCGGGGCTACACCTTC.

Ten or more counts support this clonotype. The rearrangement joins TRBV29-1 to TRBJ2-3, with D perhaps matching TRBD2 (6 bases). Trimming pared 6 bases from V and 5 bases from J, leaving 15 bases between. CDR1 and CDR2 from the germline V gene are SQVTM and ANQGSEA. The length of the CDR3 is 13 residues. The CDR3 nucleotides read TGCAGCGTCCCCACCGCGGGATTAGATACGCAGTATTTT. This encodes CSVPTAGLDTQYF.

This clonotype was found a few times. This chain uses TRBV6-1 with TRBJ2-7; maybe TRBD2 (6 bases). This CDR3 is built from 14 residues. With 4 bases removed from V and 6 bases from J, the gap between germline ends came to 16 bases. The V gene's germline CDR1 is MNHNS and CDR2 SASEGT. CDR3 protein: CASSGRQNGGEQYF. The CDR3 region has the DNA TGTGCCAGCAGTGGTCGACAGAACGGGGGCGAGCAGTACTTC.

The gene calls are TRBV30 and TRBJ2-1; 8 nucleotides match TRBD1. Germline V lookup: CDR1 GTSNPN, CDR2 SVGIG (reference sequence). The CDR3 runs 17 residues. V shed 1 base and J 8 bases; nucleotides not matched to a gene: 16. The CDR3 is CAWSDLTPGQVIHEQFF. CDR3 in DNA: TGTGCCTGGAGTGACCTTACACCGGGACAGGTGATCCATGAGCAGTTCTTC.

The rearrangement uses TRBV10-2 and TRBJ2-7, with 8 positions matching TRBD1. V trimming: 3 bases; J trimming: 3 bases; junction bases outside the gene matches: 22. The CDR3 covers 20 residues. Germline V gene lookup returns CDR1 WSHSY and CDR2 SAAADI. The chain's CDR3 is CASSDTGGAVDRGGHYEQYF. The CDR3, as DNA: TGCGCCAGCAGTGACACAGGGGGAGCGGTCGACAGAGGTGGGCACTACGAGCAGTACTTC.

The chain carries TRBV11-2 and TRBJ2-7; tentatively, D is TRBD1 (5 bases). Per germline, CDR1 SGHAT and CDR2 FQNNGV. This CDR3 is 13 amino acids long. V lost 3 bases to trimming and J lost 3 bases, with 9 bases between them. Here the CDR3 DNA reads TGTGCCAGCAGCTTCTCGACAGACTACGAGCAGTACTTC. This encodes CASSFSTDYEQYF.

V and J are TRBV3-1 and TRBJ2-1; TRBD2 agrees at 13 bases. The V gene's germline CDR1 is LGHDT and CDR2 YNNKEL (reference sequence). Trimming cost V 3 bases and J 1 base; bases outside gene matches: 12. The length of the CDR3 is 20 residues. CDR3 bases: TGTGCCAGCAGCCACCAACTAGCGGGGGGGCCGATGCCGTCCTACAATGAGCAGTTCTTC. Protein sequence: CASSHQLAGGPMPSYNEQFF.

The table lists this clonotype with many counts. The J gene is TRBJ2-1, the V gene TRBV7-9, with a tentative D call TRBD2 (6 bases). The CDR3 totals 16 residues. Trimming left V 1 base short and J 3 bases short, with 13 bases between. CDR1 and CDR2 (germline): SEHNR, FQNEAQ (reference sequence). The CDR3 sequence: CASSLVVLADYNEQFF. DNA for the CDR3: TGTGCCAGCAGCTTAGTGGTACTAGCTGACTACAATGAGCAGTTCTTC.

This clonotype has only a few counts. The chain couples TRBV14 to TRBJ2-7; 11 bases fit TRBD2. The CDR3 is 17 residues long. CDR1 and CDR2 (germline): SGHDN, FVKESK. After removal of 2 bases from V and 2 bases from J, the junction contained 8 bases not matched to a gene. The CDR3 DNA follows: TGTGCCAGCAGCCAACCACGACTAGCGGGGCCCCCCTACGAGCAGTACTTC. As protein: CASSQPRLAGPPYEQYF.

This clonotype was seen at least ten times. The chain combines TRBV4-1 with TRBJ2-7, with a weak D call TRBD2 (6 bases). V lost 6 bases and J lost 2, with 23 bases in between. The CDR3 sequence is 17 residues long. Germline loops: CDR1 MGHRA, CDR2 YSYEKL. CDR3 bases: TGCGCCAGCAGTCCGGAGGGTTTCCGGGATCACGCCTACGAGCAGTACTTC. Its protein product is CASSPEGFRDHAYEQYF.

This clonotype has only a few counts. The chain carries TRBV25-1 and TRBJ2-1; no firm D call. The CDR3 spans 15 residues. Germline CDR1 is MGHDK and CDR2 is SYGVNS. Trimming pared 4 bases from V and 1 base from J, leaving 11 bases between. DNA for the CDR3: TGTGCCAGCAGTGCCCACAGTGGGTCCTACAATGAGCAGTTCTTC. Its protein is CASSAHSGSYNEQFF.